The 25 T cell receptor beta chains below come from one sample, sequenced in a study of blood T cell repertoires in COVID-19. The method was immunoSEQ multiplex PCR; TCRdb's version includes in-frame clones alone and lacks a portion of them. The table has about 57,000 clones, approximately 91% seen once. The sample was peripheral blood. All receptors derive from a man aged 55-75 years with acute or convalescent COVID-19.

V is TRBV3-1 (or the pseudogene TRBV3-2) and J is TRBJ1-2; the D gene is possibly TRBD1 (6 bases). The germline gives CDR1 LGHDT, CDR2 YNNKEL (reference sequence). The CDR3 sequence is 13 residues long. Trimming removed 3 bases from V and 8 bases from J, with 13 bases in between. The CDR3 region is CASSQYREGGYTF. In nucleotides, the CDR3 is TGTGCCAGCAGCCAGTACAGGGAAGGAGGCTACACCTTC.

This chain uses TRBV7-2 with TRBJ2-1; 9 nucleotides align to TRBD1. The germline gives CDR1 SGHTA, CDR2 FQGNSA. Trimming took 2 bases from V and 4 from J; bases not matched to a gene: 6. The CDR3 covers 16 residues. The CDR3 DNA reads TGTGCCAGCAGCTTAAGTCTAGGACAGGGGTACAATGAGCAGTTCTTC. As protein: CASSLSLGQGYNEQFF.

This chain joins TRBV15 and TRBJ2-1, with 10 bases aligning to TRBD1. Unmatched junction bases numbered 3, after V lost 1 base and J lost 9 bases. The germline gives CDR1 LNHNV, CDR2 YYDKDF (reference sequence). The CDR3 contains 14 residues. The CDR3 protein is CATSRGQGAGEQFF. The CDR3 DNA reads TGTGCCACCAGCAGAGGACAGGGGGCCGGTGAGCAGTTCTTC.

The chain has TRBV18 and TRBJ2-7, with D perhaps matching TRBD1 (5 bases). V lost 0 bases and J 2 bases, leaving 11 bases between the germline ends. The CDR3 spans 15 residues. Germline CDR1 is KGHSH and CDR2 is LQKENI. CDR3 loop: CASSPPAGIPYEQYF. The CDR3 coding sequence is TGTGCCAGCTCACCACCGGCAGGGATACCCTACGAGCAGTACTTC.

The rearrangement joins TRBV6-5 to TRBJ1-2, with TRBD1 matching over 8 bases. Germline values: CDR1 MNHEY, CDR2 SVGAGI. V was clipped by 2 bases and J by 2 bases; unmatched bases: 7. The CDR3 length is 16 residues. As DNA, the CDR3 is TGTGCCAGCAGTTACCAACAAAACAGGGGGAACTATGGCTACACCTTC. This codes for CASSYQQNRGNYGYTF.

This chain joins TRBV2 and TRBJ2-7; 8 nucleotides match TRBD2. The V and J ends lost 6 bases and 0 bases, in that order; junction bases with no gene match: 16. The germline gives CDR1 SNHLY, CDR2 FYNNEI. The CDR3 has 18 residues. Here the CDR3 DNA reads TGTGCCAGCAGGTACCGAGGTTCCCCGGGACTAGTCTCCTACGAGCAGTACTTC. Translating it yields CASRYRGSPGLVSYEQYF.

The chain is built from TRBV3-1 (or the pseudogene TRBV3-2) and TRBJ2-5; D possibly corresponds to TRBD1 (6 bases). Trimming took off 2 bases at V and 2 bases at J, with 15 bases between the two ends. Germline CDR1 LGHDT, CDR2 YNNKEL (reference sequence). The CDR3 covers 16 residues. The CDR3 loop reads CASSQPIRGIQETQYF. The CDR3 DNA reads TGTGCCAGCAGCCAACCGATCAGGGGAATACAAGAGACCCAGTACTTC.

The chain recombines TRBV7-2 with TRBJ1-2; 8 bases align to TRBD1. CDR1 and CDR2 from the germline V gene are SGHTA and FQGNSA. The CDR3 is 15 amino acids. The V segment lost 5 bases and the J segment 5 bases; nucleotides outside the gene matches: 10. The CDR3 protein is CASSVTQGAEYGYTF. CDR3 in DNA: TGTGCCAGCAGCGTCACCCAGGGGGCGGAATATGGCTACACCTTC.

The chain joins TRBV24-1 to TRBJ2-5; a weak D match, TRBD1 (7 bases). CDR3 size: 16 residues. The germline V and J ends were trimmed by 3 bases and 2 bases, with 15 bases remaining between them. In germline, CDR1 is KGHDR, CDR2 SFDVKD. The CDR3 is CATSDPGQAGQETQYF. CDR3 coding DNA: TGTGCCACCAGTGATCCTGGACAGGCGGGGCAAGAGACCCAGTACTTC.

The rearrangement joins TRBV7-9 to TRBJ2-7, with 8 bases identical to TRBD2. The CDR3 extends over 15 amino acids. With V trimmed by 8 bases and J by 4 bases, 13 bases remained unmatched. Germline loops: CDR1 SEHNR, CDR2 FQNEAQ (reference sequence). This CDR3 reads CASSTKRETGYEQYF. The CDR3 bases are TGTGCCAGCTCTACTAAGCGGGAGACGGGGTACGAGCAGTACTTC.

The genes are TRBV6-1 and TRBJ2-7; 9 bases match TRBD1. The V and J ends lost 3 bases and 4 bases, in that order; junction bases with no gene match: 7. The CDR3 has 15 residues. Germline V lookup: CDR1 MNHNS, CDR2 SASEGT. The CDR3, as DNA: TGTGCCAGCAGTGAGCCGGGACAGGGCCTATACGAGCAGTACTTC. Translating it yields CASSEPGQGLYEQYF.

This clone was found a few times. The CDR3 loop is CATSRDDRGVEKLFF. The CDR3 DNA sequence: TGTGCCACCAGCAGAGATGACAGGGGAGTTGAAAAACTGTTTTTT. V and J are TRBV15 and TRBJ1-4, with 8 nucleotides matching TRBD1. The germline CDR1 and CDR2 sequences are LNHNV and YYDKDF (reference sequence). V was clipped by 0 bases and J by 7 bases; unmatched bases: 4. The CDR3 length is 15 residues.

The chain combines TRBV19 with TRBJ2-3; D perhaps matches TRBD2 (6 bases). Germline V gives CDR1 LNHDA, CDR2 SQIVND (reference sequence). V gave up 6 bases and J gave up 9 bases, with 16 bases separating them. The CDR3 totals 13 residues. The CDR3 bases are TGTGCCAGTAGCACCGCCCCCGGGAGAACGCAGTATTTT. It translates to CASSTAPGRTQYF.

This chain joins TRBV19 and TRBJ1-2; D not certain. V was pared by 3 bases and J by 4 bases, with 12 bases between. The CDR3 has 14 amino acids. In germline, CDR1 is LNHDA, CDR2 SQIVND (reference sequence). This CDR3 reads CASSMVSPLYGYTF. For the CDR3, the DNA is TGTGCCAGTAGTATGGTCAGTCCCCTCTATGGCTACACCTTC.

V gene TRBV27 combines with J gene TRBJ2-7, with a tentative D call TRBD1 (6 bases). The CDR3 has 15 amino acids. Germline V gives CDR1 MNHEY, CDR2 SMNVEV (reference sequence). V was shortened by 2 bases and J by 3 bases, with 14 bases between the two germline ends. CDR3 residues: CASSLGGHQIYEQYF. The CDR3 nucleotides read TGTGCCAGCAGTTTAGGGGGACACCAAATCTACGAGCAGTACTTC.

The chain's CDR3 is CAWTSGRMDTQYF. CDR3 sequence (DNA): TGTGCCTGGACTAGCGGGAGAATGGATACGCAGTATTTT. The V gene is TRBV30, the J gene TRBJ2-3, with 10 positions matching TRBD2. Unmatched junction bases numbered 4, after V lost 4 bases and J lost 6 bases. The CDR3 runs to 13 residues. Germline V lookup: CDR1 GTSNPN, CDR2 SVGIG (reference sequence).

The CDR3 here is CASSTLWTGDGIQYF. CDR3 in DNA: TGTGCCAGCAGCACCCTCTGGACAGGGGATGGCATTCAGTACTTC. V is TRBV6-2 or TRBV6-3 and J is TRBJ2-4; 9 nucleotides align to TRBD1. Per the germline V gene, CDR1 is MNHEY and CDR2 is SVGEGT. The CDR3 consists of 15 residues. V shed 6 bases and J 9 bases; nucleotides not matched to a gene: 12.

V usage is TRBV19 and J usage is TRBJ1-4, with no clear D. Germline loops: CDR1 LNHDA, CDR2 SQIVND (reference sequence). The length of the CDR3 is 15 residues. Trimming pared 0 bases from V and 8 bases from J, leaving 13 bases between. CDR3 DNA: TGTGCCAGTAGTATAGATTCCTCGGGAGACGAAAAACTGTTTTTT. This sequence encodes CASSIDSSGDEKLFF.

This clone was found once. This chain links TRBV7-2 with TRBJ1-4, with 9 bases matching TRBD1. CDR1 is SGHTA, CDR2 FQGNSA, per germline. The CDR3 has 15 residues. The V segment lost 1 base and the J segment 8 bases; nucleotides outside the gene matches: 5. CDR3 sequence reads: CASSLVTGGREKLFF. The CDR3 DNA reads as TGTGCCAGCAGCTTAGTAACAGGGGGCAGGGAAAAACTGTTTTTT.

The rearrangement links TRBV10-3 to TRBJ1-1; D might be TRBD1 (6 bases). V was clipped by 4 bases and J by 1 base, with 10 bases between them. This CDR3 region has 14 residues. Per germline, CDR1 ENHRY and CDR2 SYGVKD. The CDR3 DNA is TGTGCCATCAGTGTCAGGGGACCGAACACTGAAGCTTTCTTT. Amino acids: CAISVRGPNTEAFF.

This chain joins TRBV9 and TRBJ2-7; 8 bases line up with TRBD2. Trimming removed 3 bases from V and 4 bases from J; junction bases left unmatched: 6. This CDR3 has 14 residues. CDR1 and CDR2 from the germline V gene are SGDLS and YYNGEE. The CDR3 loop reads CASSGGTSLYEQYF. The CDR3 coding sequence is TGTGCCAGCAGCGGAGGGACTAGTTTGTACGAGCAGTACTTC. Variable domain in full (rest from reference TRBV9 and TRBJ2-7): DSGVTQTPKHLITATGQRVTLRCSPRSGDLSVYWYQQSLDQGLQFLIQYYNGEERAKGNILERFSAQQFPDLHSELNLSSLELGDSALYFCASSGGTSLYEQYFGPGTRLTVT.

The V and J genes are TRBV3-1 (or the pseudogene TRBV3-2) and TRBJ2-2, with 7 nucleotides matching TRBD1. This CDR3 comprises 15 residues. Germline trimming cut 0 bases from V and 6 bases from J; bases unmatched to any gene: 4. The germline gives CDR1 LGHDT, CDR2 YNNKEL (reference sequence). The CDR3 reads CASSQDRGISGELFF. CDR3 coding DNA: TGTGCCAGCAGCCAAGACAGGGGGATCTCCGGGGAGCTGTTTTTT.

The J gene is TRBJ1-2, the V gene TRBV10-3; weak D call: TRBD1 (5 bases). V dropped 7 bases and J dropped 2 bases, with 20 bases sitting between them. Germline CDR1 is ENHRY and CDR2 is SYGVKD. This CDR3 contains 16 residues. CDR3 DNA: TGTGCCATCACTCCTTGGAGGGACGGAGACAACTATGGCTACACCTTC. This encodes CAITPWRDGDNYGYTF.

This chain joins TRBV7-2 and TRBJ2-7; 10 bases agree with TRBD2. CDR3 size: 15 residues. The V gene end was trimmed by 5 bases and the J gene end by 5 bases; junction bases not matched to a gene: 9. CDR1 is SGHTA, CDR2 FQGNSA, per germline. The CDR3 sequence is CASSDRGLARNEQYF. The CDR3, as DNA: TGTGCCAGCAGCGATAGGGGACTAGCGAGGAACGAGCAGTACTTC.

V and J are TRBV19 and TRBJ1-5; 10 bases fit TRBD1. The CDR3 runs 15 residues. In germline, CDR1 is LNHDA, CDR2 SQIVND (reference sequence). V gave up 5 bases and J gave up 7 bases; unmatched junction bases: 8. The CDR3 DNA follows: TGTGCCAGTAGTCCAGCGGGACAGGGGAGGCAGCCCCAGCATTTT. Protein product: CASSPAGQGRQPQHF.